The next 9 T cell receptor beta chains were all read from a single sample in a study of blood T cell repertoires in COVID-19. TCRdb's table, derived via immunoSEQ multiplex PCR, lists solely in-frame clones and lacks some. This table has about 230,000 clones, approximately 80% appearing once. What was sequenced was peripheral blood. These receptors originate from a man in his forties with acute or convalescent COVID-19.

The chain recombines TRBV3-1 (or the pseudogene TRBV3-2) with TRBJ1-1; the match to TRBD1 covers 8 bases. Germline lookup yields CDR1 LGHDT and CDR2 YNNKEL (reference sequence). The CDR3 is 13 residues long. The ends lost 4 bases at V and 6 bases at J; junction bases unmatched: 4. As DNA, the CDR3 is TGTGCCAGCAGCCCCGACAGGGGAGCTGAAGCTTTCTTT. Translating gives CASSPDRGAEAFF.

The chain is built from TRBV4-3 and TRBJ2-7; perhaps TRBD2 as D (5 bases). With 0 bases removed from V and 6 bases from J, the gap between germline ends came to 9 bases. Germline values: CDR1 LGHNA, CDR2 YSLEER. This CDR3 contains 13 residues. CDR3 loop: CASSQDEEAEQYF. DNA for the CDR3: TGCGCCAGCAGCCAAGATGAGGAGGCCGAGCAGTACTTC.

V usage is TRBV15 and J usage is TRBJ2-7; 10 positions agree with TRBD2. V lost 5 bases to trimming and J lost 7 bases; unmatched junction nucleotides: 5. CDR3 length equals 13 residues. Per the germline V gene, CDR1 is LNHNV and CDR2 is YYDKDF (reference sequence). This chain's CDR3 is CATSQGLAHEQYF. For the CDR3, the DNA is TGTGCCACCAGCCAGGGACTAGCGCATGAGCAGTACTTC.

This clone showed up just once. The chain employs TRBV5-1 and TRBJ1-6, with a weak D call TRBD1 (5 bases). V dropped 2 bases and J dropped 7 bases, with 10 bases sitting between them. Germline loops: CDR1 SGHRS, CDR2 YFSETQ. The CDR3 covers 14 residues. The CDR3 bases are TGCGCCAGCAGCTTCCCCCGGACAAATTCACCCCTCCACTTT. It translates to CASSFPRTNSPLHF. Looking up the rest from reference TRBV5-1 and TRBJ1-6 gives the full variable domain: KAGVTQTPRYLIKTRGQQVTLSCSPISGHRSVSWYQQTPGQGLQFLFEYFSETQRNKGNFPGRFSGRQFSNSRSEMNVSTLELGDSALYLCASSFPRTNSPLHFGNGTRLTVT.

CDR3 loop: CASSPGGSPEKLFF. CDR3 nucleotides: TGTGCCAGCAGTCCCGGCGGGAGTCCTGAAAAACTGTTTTTT. The V gene is TRBV28, the J gene TRBJ1-4, with D unresolved. V was pared by 5 bases and J by 7 bases, with 14 bases between. The CDR3 contains 14 residues. Germline lookup yields CDR1 MDHEN and CDR2 SYDVKM.

V usage is TRBV3-1 (or the pseudogene TRBV3-2) and J usage is TRBJ2-1, with D unclear. Germline V gives CDR1 LGHDT, CDR2 YNNKEL (reference sequence). CDR3 length: 11 residues. V was pared by 1 base and J by 16 bases, with 11 bases between. DNA for the CDR3: TGTGCCAGCAGCCAAGTTGGGCTCGGTTTCTTC. It encodes CASSQVGLGFF.

V and J are TRBV20-1 and TRBJ1-2; D unclear. V was cut by 3 bases and J by 4 bases, with 15 bases left in between. The germline V gene has CDR1 DFQATT and CDR2 SNEGSKA (reference sequence). The CDR3 runs 14 residues. CDR3: CSASNPGGTYGYTF. The CDR3 bases are TGCAGTGCTAGTAACCCCGGAGGAACCTATGGCTACACCTTC.

The J gene is TRBJ2-1, the V gene TRBV3-1 (or the pseudogene TRBV3-2), with 14 bases that match TRBD2. The CDR3 spans 16 residues. Per the germline V gene, CDR1 is LGHDT and CDR2 is YNNKEL (reference sequence). V shed 4 bases, J shed 3 bases, and the junction held 2 bases outside the gene matches. The CDR3 DNA is TGTGCCAGCAGCCGAGGACTAGCGGGAGGCTACAATGAGCAGTTCTTC. Its protein product is CASSRGLAGGYNEQFF.

The V call is TRBV18, the J call TRBJ2-6; no reliable D call. The V end was cut by 6 bases, the J end by 0 bases, with 9 bases between. CDR1 and CDR2 (germline): KGHSH, LQKENI. This CDR3 is 15 amino acids long. The DNA for the CDR3 is TGTGCCAGCTCGCCCCAGTTCTCTGGGGCCAACGTCCTGACTTTC. As protein: CASSPQFSGANVLTF.